This T cell receptor beta chain was captured in a study of blood T cell repertoires in COVID-19. Across the whole study: Acute and convalescent COVID-19 samples came from the United States, Italy and Spain. T cells, B-cell-depleted T cells, or PBMCs supplied cDNA or gDNA.

Seattle enrolled patients during active infection and tracked them longitudinally. Per the authors' pipeline: How many nucleated cells were present was estimated from reference gene primer amplification. Clones were read by immunoSEQ multiplex PCR, and TCRdb kept only the in-frame ones, dropping some. The V and J calls and clone size come from that table; D and trimming were worked out from the DNA. The table has more than 200,000 clones, more than 85% seen once. V lost 0 bases and J 3 bases, leaving 11 bases between the germline ends. The CDR3 runs to 15 residues. Per germline, CDR1 MNHEY and CDR2 SVGAGI.

The source is a woman aged 55-69 years with COVID-19, enrolled during active disease. The genes are TRBV6-5 and TRBJ1-1; D uncertain. Source material: peripheral blood. CDR3 loop: CASSYSSPRDTEAFF. CDR3 bases: TGTGCCAGCAGTTACTCGAGCCCGAGGGACACTGAAGCTTTCTTT.